At least ten counts were recorded for the clone carrying this T cell receptor beta chain. The antigen remains unidentified. Trimming cost V 4 bases and J 4 bases; bases outside gene matches: 15. CDR3 size: 17 residues. Germline lookup yields CDR1 SGHTA and CDR2 FQGNSA. This record comes from a study of T cell repertoires in cytomegalovirus infection. Study information: Indications came from public TCR beta signatures; they pointed to CMV infection and to a matching HLA type.

TCRdb reprocessed the reads with MiXCR, giving one entry per CDR3 protein. Of about 180,000 distinct CDR3 sequences listed, roughly 14% are singletons. The study, taken as a whole, reports: Carriers of CMV plus the relevant HLA were identified by cumulative public TCR beta family frequency. HLA-C-restricted CMV clonotypes gave the most frequent clonotype in two of eight donors.

The sequence was obtained from a human donor in good health (CMV status not recorded). Some clones in this sample may be carry-over from other donors' samples. Sequenced input: PBMCs. J is TRBJ1-2 and V is TRBV7-2; 7 nucleotides match TRBD1. The CDR3: CASSSAPKQGLGYGYTF. CDR3 DNA sequence: TGTGCCAGCAGCTCAGCCCCAAAACAGGGGTTGGGCTATGGCTACACCTTC. The whole variable domain, filled in from reference TRBV7-2 and TRBJ1-2, reads GAGVSQSPSNKVTEKGKDVELRCDPISGHTALYWYRQSLGQGLEFLIYFQGNSAPDKSGLPSDRFSAERTGGSVSTLTIQRTQQEDSAVYLCASSSAPKQGLGYGYTFGSGTRLTVV.